Sequencing of this T cell receptor beta chain was carried out in a study of blood T cell repertoires in COVID-19. The CDR3 has 16 residues. The V gene end was trimmed by 0 bases and the J gene end by 5 bases; junction bases not matched to a gene: 4. CDR1 is SGHNT, CDR2 YYREEE, per germline (reference sequence). Only in-frame clones appear in the TCRdb table, and some are missing; sequencing was by immunoSEQ multiplex PCR. Altogether approximately 230,000 clones are present, around 83% being singletons, with the ten largest covering about 5.7%. The sequence came from a man at least 80 years old with acute or convalescent COVID-19. This chain connects TRBV5-4 to TRBJ2-2, with 10 bases matching TRBD2. The source material was peripheral blood. The CDR3 protein is CASSLASGGRTGELFF. The CDR3 DNA sequence: TGTGCCAGCAGCTTGGCTAGCGGGGGACGGACCGGGGAGCTGTTTTTT.